This is a list of T cell receptor beta chains from one sample in a study of brain T cells in children with intractable seizures. Some clones are missing from TCRdb's copy, which holds only in-frame ones; the method was immunoSEQ multiplex PCR. The data hold 340,000 or so clones, with over 85% observed a single time. The specimen comprised peripheral blood, sampled less than 6 months after surgery. The receptors here all came from a boy younger than two with tuberous sclerosis and intractable seizures. Both conserved end residues are part of each CDR3. The D gene is left open where the match is weak. The size of a clone is reported for some rows only, either as once, few or many, or as a class for expanded clones.

d_gene	v_gene	abundance	len	j_gene	CDR3nt	CDR3aa
TRBD1	TRBV28	.	15	TRBJ1-4	TGTGCCAGCAGTTTGACAGGGTACGGGAATGAAAAACTGTTTTTT	CASSLTGYGNEKLFF
.	TRBV3-1/TRBV3-2	.	11	TRBJ1-2	TGTGCCAGCAGCCAACGGCAAGGCTACACCTTC	CASSQRQGYTF
.	TRBV30	.	14	TRBJ1-6	TGTGCCTGGAGTGTAGGTCCAGTTTACTCACCCCTCCACTTT	CAWSVGPVYSPLHF
.	TRBV19	.	14	TRBJ2-3	TGTGCCAGTAGTCCCGACCTTCCCACAGATACGCAGTATTTT	CASSPDLPTDTQYF
.	TRBV24-1	.	16	TRBJ1-5	TGTGCCACCAGTGACTCCCACGGGGGTGGCAATCAGCCCCAGCATTTT	CATSDSHGGGNQPQHF
.	TRBV7-8	.	14	TRBJ1-1	TGTGCCAGCAGCTTAGCGTTGGGGAACACTGAAGCTTTCTTT	CASSLALGNTEAFF
.	TRBV18	.	14	TRBJ2-3	TGTGCCAGCTCACCTTCAGGGCTCGCAGATACGCAGTATTTT	CASSPSGLADTQYF
.	TRBV7-3	.	13	TRBJ1-6	TGTGCCAGCAGCTTAACCTCTAATTCACCCCTCCACTTT	CASSLTSNSPLHF
.	TRBV3-1/TRBV3-2	.	15	TRBJ1-5	TGTGCCAGCAGCCAAGATCCCGGGGCTGGTCAGCCCCAGCATTTT	CASSQDPGAGQPQHF
.	TRBV25-1	.	15	TRBJ2-2	TGTGCCAGCAGTGGACCCGCAGGGTTCACCGGGGAGCTGTTTTTT	CASSGPAGFTGELFF
.	TRBV5-4	.	14	TRBJ1-4	TGTGCCAGCAGCTTGGGCAGGGGTCGGGAAAAACTGTTTTTT	CASSLGRGREKLFF
.	TRBV29-1	.	15	TRBJ1-2	TGCAGCGTTGAAGGGATTCGCAGTGAAAACTATGGCTACACCTTC	CSVEGIRSENYGYTF
.	TRBV6-2/TRBV6-3	.	15	TRBJ2-4	TGTGCCAGCAGTTCCGACACTCTAATCAAAAACATTCAGTACTTC	CASSSDTLIKNIQYF
.	TRBV27	few	14	TRBJ1-5	TGTGCCAGCAGTTTCGGTGAAAATACTCAGCCCCAGCATTTT	CASSFGENTQPQHF
.	TRBV30	.	11	TRBJ1-2	TGTGCCTGGAGTAAGCCAGGCCCTTACACCTTC	CAWSKPGPYTF
.	TRBV7-6	.	14	TRBJ1-1	TGTGCCAGCAGCTTAGGGCGAGGGGGGACTGAAGCTTTCTTT	CASSLGRGGTEAFF
TRBD2	TRBV15	.	17	TRBJ2-3	TGTGCCACCAGCGCGCGCGGGAGGATGACTAGCACAGATACGCAGTATTTT	CATSARGRMTSTDTQYF
.	TRBV27	few	14	TRBJ1-1	TGTGCCAGCAGTTTGTTGGGGGGGAACACTGAAGCTTTCTTT	CASSLLGGNTEAFF
.	TRBV29-1	.	13	TRBJ2-3	TGCAGCGTTGAATGGACGCAGGGAGATACGCAGTATTTT	CSVEWTQGDTQYF
.	TRBV13	.	11	TRBJ2-7	TGTGCCAGCAGCTTAGCGGACGAGCAGTACTTC	CASSLADEQYF
.	TRBV7-3	.	14	TRBJ2-3	TGTGCCAGCAGCTGGGGCGGAGGCACAGATACGCAGTATTTT	CASSWGGGTDTQYF
.	TRBV2	.	15	TRBJ1-2	TGTGCCAGCAGTGAAGGTGGAGGGCGAGGGTATGGCTACACCTTC	CASSEGGGRGYGYTF
.	TRBV29-1	.	13	TRBJ2-3	TGCAGCGCCAACCCTGGGCGGACAGATACGCAGTATTTT	CSANPGRTDTQYF
.	TRBV6-4	.	15	TRBJ2-3	TGTGCCAGCAGTCCCACTTACTCCTTCACAGATACGCAGTATTTT	CASSPTYSFTDTQYF
.	TRBV20-1	.	11	TRBJ1-4	TGCAGTGCCTTATTATGGGAAAAACTGTTTTTT	CSALLWEKLFF
.	TRBV4-1	.	13	TRBJ1-3	TGCGCCAGCCTTGGGGTCTCTGGAAACACCATATATTTT	CASLGVSGNTIYF
.	TRBV6-1	.	16	TRBJ2-7	TGTGCCAGCAGTGAAGACTGGGCCGGAGGCCGGTACGAGCAGTACTTC	CASSEDWAGGRYEQYF
TRBD1	TRBV10-2	.	14	TRBJ1-1	TGCGCCAGCAGTGCTGACAGGGGAGGCACTGAAGCTTTCTTT	CASSADRGGTEAFF
TRBD2	TRBV27	once	15	TRBJ2-5	TGTGCCAGCAAGACTAGCGGGGGGAGTGGGGAGACCCAGTACTTC	CASKTSGGSGETQYF
.	TRBV2	.	15	TRBJ1-4	TGTGCCAGCAGTGTCGGAGGGAGGGATAATGAAAAACTGTTTTTT	CASSVGGRDNEKLFF
TRBD1	TRBV19	.	15	TRBJ2-7	TGTGCCAGTAGCACCGGGACAGGGGGTACCTACGAGCAGTACTTC	CASSTGTGGTYEQYF
.	TRBV10-2	.	10	TRBJ2-5	TGCGCCAGCGCAGGAGAGACCCAGTACTTC	CASAGETQYF
.	TRBV5-1	.	14	TRBJ1-2	TGCGCCAGCAGGGGGTCACCAACGAAGGTTGGCTACACCTTC	CASRGSPTKVGYTF
.	TRBV5-4	.	15	TRBJ2-1	TGTGCCAGCAGCTTGGGAGGGCTCCCCCAATCTGAGCAGTTCTTC	CASSLGGLPQSEQFF
.	TRBV30	.	12	TRBJ2-7	TGTGCCTGGAGTGGGGACAAATACGAGCAGTACTTC	CAWSGDKYEQYF
.	TRBV2	.	14	TRBJ2-7	TGTGCCAGCGGAGGCCTTAGATCCTCCTACGAGCAGTACTTC	CASGGLRSSYEQYF
.	TRBV7-9	.	17	TRBJ1-1	TGTGCCAGCAGCTCAACAAAAACTATAACAAGTGAGACTGAAGCTTTCTTT	CASSSTKTITSETEAFF
TRBD1	TRBV7-9	.	13	TRBJ1-1	TGTGCCAGCACCCAAGGGGGCGGCACTGAAGCTTTCTTT	CASTQGGGTEAFF
TRBD2	TRBV11-3	.	15	TRBJ2-1	TGTGCCAGCAGCACGGGACTAGCGGTCTACAATGAGCAGTTCTTC	CASSTGLAVYNEQFF
TRBD1	TRBV7-2	.	14	TRBJ1-1	TGTGCCAGCAGCTTGGAGACAGGGTGGACTGAAGCTTTCTTT	CASSLETGWTEAFF
.	TRBV12-5	.	14	TRBJ1-2	TGTGCTAGTGGTTTGCCCCTTCTGGGTCGCGGCTACACCTTC	CASGLPLLGRGYTF
.	TRBV18	.	16	TRBJ1-1	TGTGCCAGCTCCACGGGGAGGGAGGATGGGAACACTGAAGCTTTCTTT	CASSTGREDGNTEAFF
.	TRBV24-1	.	13	TRBJ2-2	TGTGCCACCAGAGCAGGAGTTGACGGGGAGCTGTTTTTT	CATRAGVDGELFF
.	TRBV28	.	12	TRBJ1-2	TGTGCCATCCAGGTCAGAAACTATGGCTACACCTTC	CAIQVRNYGYTF